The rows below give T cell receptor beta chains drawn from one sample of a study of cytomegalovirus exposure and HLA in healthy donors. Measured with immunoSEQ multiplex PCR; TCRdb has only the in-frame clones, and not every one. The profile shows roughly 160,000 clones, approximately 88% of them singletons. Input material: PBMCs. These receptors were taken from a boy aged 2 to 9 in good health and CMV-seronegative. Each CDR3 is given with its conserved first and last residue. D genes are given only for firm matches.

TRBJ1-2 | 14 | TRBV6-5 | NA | CASSFRERPYGYTF | TGTGCCAGCAGTTTCAGGGAACGCCCCTATGGCTACACCTTC
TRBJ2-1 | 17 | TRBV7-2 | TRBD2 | CASSLVRTRDVYNEQFF | TGTGCCAGCAGCTTAGTTAGGACTAGGGATGTCTACAATGAGCAGTTCTTC
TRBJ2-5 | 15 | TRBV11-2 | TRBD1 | CASSPVGRGHETQYF | TGTGCCAGCAGCCCGGTGGGTAGGGGGCACGAGACCCAGTACTTC
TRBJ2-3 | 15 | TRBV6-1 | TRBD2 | CASSSGGPSTDTQYF | TGTGCCAGTAGCTCGGGGGGGCCTAGCACAGATACGCAGTATTTT
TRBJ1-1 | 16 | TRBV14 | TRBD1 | CASSQDIGDRTTEAFF | TGTGCCAGCAGCCAAGATATCGGGGACAGGACTACTGAAGCTTTCTTT
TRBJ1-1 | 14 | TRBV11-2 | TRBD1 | CASSNAGGYTEAFF | TGTGCCAGCAGTAACGCAGGGGGCTACACTGAAGCTTTCTTT
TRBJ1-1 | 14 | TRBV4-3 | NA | CASSQDAGTVVAFF | TGCGCCAGCAGCCAAGATGCGGGAACAGTTGTGGCTTTCTTT
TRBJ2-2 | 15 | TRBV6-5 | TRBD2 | CASSYSGRAPGELFF | TGTGCCAGCAGTTACTCGGGGAGGGCCCCCGGGGAGCTGTTTTTT
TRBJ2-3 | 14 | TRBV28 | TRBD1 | CASSFSGGRDTQYF | TGTGCCAGCAGTTTCTCAGGGGGACGGGATACGCAGTATTTT
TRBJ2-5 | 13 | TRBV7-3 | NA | CASSLTSGETQYF | TGTGCCAGCAGCTTAACTTCCGGAGAGACCCAGTACTTC